This TCR beta chain stems from a study of cytomegalovirus exposure and HLA in healthy donors (dated by TCRdb to the late 2010s). For the wider study: In an earlier analysis of approximately 500 of the donors, about 270 Gb of sequence data and 90 million to 120 million unique TCR beta sequences from roughly 190 million T cells were reported. Roughly 300 gigabases of sequencing data and 70 million to 100 million unique TCR sequences made up an early release that covered 640 HLA-typed donors. A later analysis re-examined previously published TCR beta repertoires from about 670 donors and added high-resolution HLA genotyping to investigate patterns of TCR occurrence. Four to six DR-DQ haplotypes were handled as single units for association and clustering, since linkage in the cohort was strong. Among about 390 genotyped donors of the cohort, an average of approximately 240,000 unique TCR beta nucleotide sequences were sequenced per donor, around a sixth of them non-productive. An earlier analysis of some 500 of the donors used high-throughput TCR beta sequencing to judge whether each TCR beta V gene segment behaved as functional or pseudogenic. In addition to the first cohort of hundreds of subjects, a separate validation cohort of approximately 130 different subjects was used. Both class I and class II loci were covered by HLA typing, at four-digit resolution. Donor age, sex, ethnicity and CMV serostatus were compiled together with the repertoire data. Using immunosequencing, the study profiled T cell repertoires from around 670 subjects and related those repertoires to cytomegalovirus serostatus. Among the 398 genotyped donors, about 85% belonged to the genetic ancestry cluster associated with self-reported Caucasian donors. Every repertoire in the discovery cohort had been generated on one and the same sequencing platform. The number of donors typed differed by locus, with roughly 620-630 for A, B, C, DRB1 and DQB1, more than 500 for DQA1, about 610 for DPA1, and about 450 for DPB1. In a later genetic analysis, genome-wide SNP genotypes for about three fifths of the roughly 670 donors were used, and that subset was treated as a discovery cohort. To predict cytomegalovirus infection status, the study brought together high-throughput TCR immunosequencing, statistical association of individual TCRs with disease status, and machine learning. Rather than drawing on any new phenotypic data, the later analysis identified candidate immune exposures from TCR beta sequences and the way those sequences occurred across donors. The aim of the study was to test whether cataloging public T cell receptors could identify signatures of past pathogen exposure.

What the work shows at the level of the full study, not this receptor alone: A few of the identified cytomegalovirus-associated TCR beta chains were confirmed in vitro to be specific for cytomegalovirus antigens. When HLA alleles, especially DR and DQ, strongly co-occurred, attributing TCR associations to individual alleles was difficult. The study gave a list of about 150 TCR beta chains associated with cytomegalovirus. In a later analysis, TCR association rates were found to vary across HLA loci, with the most associated TCRs seen for DRB1 alleles and the fewest for HLA-C alleles. The sequencing pipeline was judged likely to have produced a cluster of highly shared sequence variants as a technical artifact. Immune exposure information for the cohort was limited to CMV serostatus. An association between a missense DCLRE1C variant and V-gene and J-gene trimming of TCR beta chains was found in a later genetic analysis and replicated in an independent cohort. Most CMV-associated TCR beta chains appeared to be HLA-restricted in a later analysis, and the HLA associations seemed to be driven largely by CMV exposure. A later analysis found that HLA-associated TCR beta chains were more clonally expanded and had lower generation probabilities than equally common non-associated chains. The authors suggested that the approach could potentially be extended to other disease states and immunological phenotypes. Compared with the approximately 670-donor mean, donors in an Asian-associated ancestry cluster had fewer N-insertions in productive TCRs, according to a later genetic analysis. Roughly uniform sequencing depth across donors was assumed in presence/absence analyses, although this assumption may not hold. Across donors, most TCR sequences were observed very rarely, whereas some public TCRs were present in many individuals. In a later analysis, several top co-occurrence clusters were reported to appear linked to parvovirus B19, influenza, CMV and Epstein-Barr virus. The classifier was reported to diagnose cytomegalovirus status with high specificity and sensitivity in both the original cohort and the validation cohort. Specific HLA alleles were associated with 15,000 to 20,000 TCR beta sequences at a false discovery rate of 0.05 in a later analysis. Some IMGT-functional V segments, including TRBV6-2 and TRBV6-3, could not be distinguished by the 87-base-pair reads and were therefore excluded. The cohort was sequenced for TCR beta chains only, and without alpha or paired-chain data the features that could be detected were limited. Because HLA typing was missing for some donors at each locus, association tests included only the typed subset. A further reported finding was that TCR beta sequences accurately predicted the HLA-A and HLA-B alleles for most subjects in the first cohort. In an earlier analysis of approximately 600 of the donors, most TCR beta V segments were observed in productive rearrangements about 87% or about 30% of the time, broadly matching IMGT annotations. Correlated functional status among segregating V segments might be attributable to linkage disequilibrium, but an unknown experimental factor could not be ruled out. Because counts were too low, roughly 16 rarely observed V segments, including chromosome 9 orphons, were left out of the earlier analysis of 587 of the donors.

Receptor amplification or capture employed the immunoSEQ multiplex PCR assay. The multiplex PCR relied on a mix of 60 forward primers for TCR Vbeta segments and 13 reverse primers for TCR Jbeta segments. A multiplex PCR assay on genomic DNA amplified the CDR3 region of rearranged TCR beta genes. The Illumina HiSeq System was used to sequence the amplified TCR beta libraries as 87-base-pair reads. The source study handled its data this way. In a later analysis, tens of millions of unique TCR beta chains were counted across the approximately 670 repertoires, and around 10 million of these chains were shared by at least two donors. A nearest-neighbor algorithm error-corrected the raw reads and collapsed the reads into unique sequences, merging closely related sequences to remove PCR and sequencing errors. V, D and J gene segments were assigned by aligning CDR3 sequences to IMGT reference sequences. For a sequence to be retained, a match of at least six nucleotides was required to both a V gene segment and a J gene segment. A rearrangement was called productive if the CDR3 had no stop codons and remained in frame with V and J, and every other rearrangement was called non-productive. Following IMGT convention, CDR3 was defined as the stretch from the second conserved V-encoded cysteine to the conserved J-encoded phenylalanine. The earlier analysis of some 580 of the donors excluded any sequence lacking an unambiguous match to a single V gene segment. An earlier analysis of a few hundred of the donors called V segments functional above 56.7% productive rearrangements and segregating when the between-donor standard deviation exceeded 5%. A statistical classification framework was developed to diagnose cytomegalovirus status using the catalog of TCR beta chain sequences. A later analysis assigned V and J genes by comparing TCR nucleotide sequences with IMGT/GENE-DB human TR gene sequences. The TCRdist pipeline was used in a later analysis to assign CDR3 sequences and most-parsimonious VDJ recombination scenarios. In a later analysis, each TCR beta chain was defined by its CDR3 amino acid sequence together with its V-gene family, and reads lacking a unique V-gene family were excluded. In a later analysis, a few hundred highly shared, low-generation-probability nucleotide sequences were removed to address suspected cross-contamination and a sequencing artifact. In a later analysis, a clonal expansion index was calculated for each public chain from normalized within-repertoire ranks of inferred template counts. In a later analysis, generation probabilities were computed using a VDJ recombination model fitted to out-of-frame rearrangements, and the results were checked against IGoR. A later analysis scored TCR-TCR, TCR-HLA and TCR-CMV co-occurrence with hypergeometric tests, applying a repertoire-size bias correction to TCR pairs. To estimate false discovery rates, a later analysis permuted the HLA or CMV assignments 20 times. In a later analysis, co-occurring TCRs were grouped using DBSCAN, with TCRdist sequence similarity added in when clustering inside HLA-allele-positive subsets. Co-occurrence clustering excluded repertoires with fewer than 30,000 or more than 120,000 public chains, plus five with anomalous nucleotide sharing. Held by TCRdb, this immuneACCESS table contains in-frame sequences only and omits some clones. Under half of the omission traces to an unresolved V gene where checked; the cause of the rest is unknown. The DNA gave D and trimming, while V, J and clone size come from that table. The sample contains about 110,000 clones, roughly 70% of them found a single time. The top ten clones comprise roughly a tenth of the sample.

The cohort consisted of 666 healthy bone marrow donors. All cohort members were sampled while nominally healthy, although unrecorded immune exposures were likely present. The donor tested CMV seropositive and was one of the 289 seropositive cohort members. A peripheral blood sample was provided by each donor, and peripheral blood mononuclear cells were used for TCR beta sequencing. Genomic DNA extraction from the blood cell samples was performed with the Qiagen DNeasy Blood Extraction Kit. Concerning this clone: It lacks a known antigen. Base qualities are not provided; no much larger clone lies one nucleotide away.

The germline V end is reduced by 4 bases and the J end by 5 bases; junction bases left unmatched: 5. The CDR3 starts with the cysteine, ends with the phenylalanine, and has 13 residues. Just the 39-base CDR3 DNA is kept, in frame starting at base 1. CDR1 and CDR2 are drawn from the germline V gene: SGHRS, YFSETQ. The material sequenced was PBMCs. The receptor chain draws on TRBV5-1 and TRBJ2-5; TRBD1 agrees with 7 junctional bases. This sequence originates from a man in his forties in good health and CMV-seropositive. This receptor has the CDR3 CASSEGGGETQYF. The nucleotide sequence is given as TGCGCCAGCAGCGAAGGGGGCGGCGAGACCCAGTACTTC.